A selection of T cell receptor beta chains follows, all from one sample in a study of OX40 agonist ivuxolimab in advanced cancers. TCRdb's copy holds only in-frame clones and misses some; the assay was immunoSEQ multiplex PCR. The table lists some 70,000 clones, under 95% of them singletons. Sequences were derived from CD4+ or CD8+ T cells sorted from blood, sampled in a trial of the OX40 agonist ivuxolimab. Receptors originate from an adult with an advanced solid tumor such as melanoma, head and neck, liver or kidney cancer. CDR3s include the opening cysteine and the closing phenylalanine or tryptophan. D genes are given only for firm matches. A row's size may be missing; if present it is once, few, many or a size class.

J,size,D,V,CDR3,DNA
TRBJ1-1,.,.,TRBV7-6,CASSLAVGAKAFF,TGTGCCAGCAGCTTAGCGGTAGGCGCCAAAGCTTTCTTT
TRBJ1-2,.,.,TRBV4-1,CASSQGTATGGGYTF,TGCGCCAGCAGCCAAGGTACGGCGACCGGGGGTGGCTACACCTTC
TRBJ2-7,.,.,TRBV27,CASSLPGQYPYEQYF,TGTGCCAGCAGTTTACCTGGGCAGTACCCCTACGAGCAGTACTTC
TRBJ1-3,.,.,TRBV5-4,CASSLVGRGSGNTIYF,TGTGCCAGCAGCTTGGTCGGTCGAGGATCTGGAAACACCATATATTTT
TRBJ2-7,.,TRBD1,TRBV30,CAWSVRQGAYEQYF,TGTGCCTGGAGTGTACGTCAGGGGGCTTACGAGCAGTACTTC
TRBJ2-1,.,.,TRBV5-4,CASSSRGSTPEQFF,TGTGCCAGCAGCTCCCGTGGCAGTACCCCCGAGCAGTTCTTC
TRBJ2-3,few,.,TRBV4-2,CASSQTEISTDTQYF,TGTGCCAGCAGCCAGACAGAGATTAGCACAGATACGCAGTATTTT
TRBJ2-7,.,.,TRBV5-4,CASSSSSYEQYF,TGTGCCAGCAGCTCGAGCTCCTACGAGCAGTACTTC
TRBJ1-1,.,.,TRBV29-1,CSVAHTLTVEAFF,TGCAGCGTTGCCCACACCCTTACAGTAGAAGCTTTCTTT
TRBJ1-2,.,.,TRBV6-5,CATRPGGAPFGYTF,TGTGCCACCCGCCCCGGGGGGGCGCCTTTTGGCTACACCTTC
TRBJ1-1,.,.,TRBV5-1,CASSLFQDTEAFF,TGCGCCAGCAGCTTATTCCAAGACACTGAAGCTTTCTTT
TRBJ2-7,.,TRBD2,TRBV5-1,CASSLDRQGLGIHEQYF,TGCGCCAGCAGCTTGGATCGTCAGGGACTAGGGATCCACGAGCAGTACTTC
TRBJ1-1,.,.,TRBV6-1,CASSVRGVNTEAFF,TGTGCCAGCAGTGTGAGGGGCGTGAACACTGAAGCTTTCTTT
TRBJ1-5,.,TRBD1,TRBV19,CASSGTGGNQPQHF,TGTGCCAGTAGCGGGACAGGGGGAAATCAGCCCCAGCATTTT
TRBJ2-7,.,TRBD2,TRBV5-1,CASSLTSGTYEQYF,TGCGCCAGCAGCTTGACTAGCGGGACCTACGAGCAGTACTTC
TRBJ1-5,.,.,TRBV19,CASSSVDRSNQPQHF,TGTGCCAGTAGTTCCGTAGACAGGAGCAATCAGCCCCAGCATTTT
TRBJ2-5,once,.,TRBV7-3,CASSPDPQETQYF,TGTGCCAGCAGCCCAGACCCTCAAGAGACCCAGTACTTC